This T cell receptor (beta chain) was obtained from a study of vaccination effects on CD4 cells after COVID-19. Study summary: Post-vaccine sample collection fell at a median of 72 days after the second dose.

To note about this clone: What it binds is unknown.

Some clones are missing from TCRdb's copy, which holds only in-frame ones; the method was immunoSEQ multiplex PCR. The table records around 33,000 clones, roughly 82% of them present only once. Before sequencing, viral peptide pools were used by the ViraFEST assay to expand antigen-specific CD4+ T cells. Culture lasted 10 days before CD4+ T cell isolation. Every participant took two doses of the BNT162b2 or mRNA-1273 vaccine. IL-2 medium took the place of half the medium on both days 3 and 7. Germline CDR1 and CDR2: LGHNA and YNFKEQ. V lost 0 bases and J lost 7, with 19 bases in between. The CDR3 is made up of 17 amino acids.

The origin of this receptor is a human donor who received a COVID-19 vaccine. Some clones in this sample may be carry-over from other donors' samples. Sequences were derived from CD4+ T cells from PBMCs cultured with HCoV-NL63 spike peptides, sampled after COVID-19 vaccination. This chain joins TRBV4-2 and TRBJ2-1, with D possibly being TRBD1 or TRBD2 (6 bases each). The CDR3 nucleotides are TGTGCCAGCAGCCAAGATACCCCCGGTGGGGGGCTAAATGAGCAGTTCTTC. It is translated as CASSQDTPGGGLNEQFF.